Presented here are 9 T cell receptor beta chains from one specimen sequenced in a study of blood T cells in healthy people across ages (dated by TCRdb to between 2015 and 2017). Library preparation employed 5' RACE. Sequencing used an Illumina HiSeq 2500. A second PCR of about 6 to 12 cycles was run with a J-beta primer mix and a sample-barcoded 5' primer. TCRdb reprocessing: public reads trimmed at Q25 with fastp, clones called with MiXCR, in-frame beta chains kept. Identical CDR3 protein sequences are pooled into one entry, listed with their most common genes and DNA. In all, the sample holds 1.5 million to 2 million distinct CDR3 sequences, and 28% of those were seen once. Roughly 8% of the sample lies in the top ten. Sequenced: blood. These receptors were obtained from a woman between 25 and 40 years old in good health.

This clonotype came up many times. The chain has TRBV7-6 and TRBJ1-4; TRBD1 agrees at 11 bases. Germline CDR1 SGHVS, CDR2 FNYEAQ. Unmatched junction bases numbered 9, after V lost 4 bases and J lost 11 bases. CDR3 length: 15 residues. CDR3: CASSSAGTGGRKLFF. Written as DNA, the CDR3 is TGTGCCAGCAGCTCGGCCGGGACAGGGGGTCGGAAACTGTTTTTT.

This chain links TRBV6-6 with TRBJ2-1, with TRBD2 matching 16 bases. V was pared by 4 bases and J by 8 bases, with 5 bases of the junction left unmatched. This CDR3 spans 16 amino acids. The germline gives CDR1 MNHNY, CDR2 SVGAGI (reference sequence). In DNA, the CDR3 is TGTGCCAGCAGTTTAACCGGGACTAGCGGGAGGGATGAGCAGTTCTTC. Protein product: CASSLTGTSGRDEQFF.

CDR3 DNA: TGTGCCAGCAGCCAGACAGGGGGCGGCACAGATACGCAGTATTTT. Translation gives CASSQTGGGTDTQYF. J is TRBJ2-3 and V is TRBV12-3 or TRBV12-4; TRBD1 matches at 10 bases. V lost 6 bases, J lost 1 base, and 4 bases stayed unmatched. This CDR3 has 15 residues.

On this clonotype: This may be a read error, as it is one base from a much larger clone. The CDR3 protein is CASSYKHGHVAAETQYF. For the CDR3, the DNA is TGTGCCAGCAGTTACAAACACGGCCATGTGGCGGCCGAGACCCAGTACTTC. The chain couples TRBV6-6 to TRBJ2-5; D not resolved. Trimming pared 2 bases from V and 5 bases from J, leaving 21 bases between. The CDR3 contains 17 residues. Germline assignment: CDR1 MNHNY and CDR2 SVGAGI (reference sequence).

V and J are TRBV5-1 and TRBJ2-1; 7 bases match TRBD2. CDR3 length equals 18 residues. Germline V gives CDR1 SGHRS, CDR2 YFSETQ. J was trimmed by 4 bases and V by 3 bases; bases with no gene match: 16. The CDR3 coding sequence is TGCGCCAGCAGCTCGCGTGGCCGAGGGACTAACACTTACAATGAGCAGTTCTTC. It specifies CASSSRGRGTNTYNEQFF.

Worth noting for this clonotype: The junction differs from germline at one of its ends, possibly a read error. This chain's CDR3 is CANSEAGGGGYNEQFF. DNA for the CDR3: TGCGCCAACAGTGAGGCGGGAGGGGGGGGCTACAATGAGCAGTTCTTC. The rearrangement links TRBV25-1 to TRBJ2-1, with 9 bases matching TRBD2. The germline gives CDR1 MGHDK, CDR2 SYGVNS. The CDR3 totals 16 residues. Full variable domain (missing parts from reference TRBV25-1 and TRBJ2-1): EADIYQTPRYLVIGTGKKITLECSQTMGHDKMYWYQQDPGMELHLIHYSYGVNSTEKGDLSSESTVSRIRTEHFPLTLESARPSHTSQYLCANSEAGGGGYNEQFFGPGTRLTVL.

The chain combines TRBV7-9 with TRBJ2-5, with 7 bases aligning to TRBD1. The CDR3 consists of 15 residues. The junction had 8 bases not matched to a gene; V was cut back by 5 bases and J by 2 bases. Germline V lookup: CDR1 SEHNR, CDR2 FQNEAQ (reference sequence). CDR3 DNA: TGTGCCAGCAGCGCCAACAGGGGTAGGCAAGAGACCCAGTACTTC. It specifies CASSANRGRQETQYF.

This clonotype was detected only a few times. Here the CDR3 reads CASSSSGDRTDTQYF. In DNA, the CDR3 is TGTGCCAGCAGTTCTAGCGGGGATCGCACAGATACGCAGTATTTT. The V and J genes are TRBV27 and TRBJ2-3; 9 bases fit TRBD2. Germline CDR1 and CDR2: MNHEY and SMNVEV (reference sequence). V gave up 4 bases and J gave up 1 base; unmatched junction bases: 3. The CDR3 totals 15 residues.

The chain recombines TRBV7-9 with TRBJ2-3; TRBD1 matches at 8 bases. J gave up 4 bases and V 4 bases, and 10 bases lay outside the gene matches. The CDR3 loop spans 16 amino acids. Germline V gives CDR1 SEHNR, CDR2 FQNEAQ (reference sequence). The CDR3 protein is CASSSTGTGSPDTQYF. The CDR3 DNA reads TGTGCCAGCAGCTCCACCGGGACAGGCTCCCCAGATACGCAGTATTTT.